The 24 T cell receptor beta chains in this list originate from one sample, sequenced in a study of blood T cell repertoires in COVID-19 (dated by TCRdb to 2019 to 2021). The receptor library was made with the immunoSEQ multiplex PCR assay. Imported from immuneACCESS, the table was reduced by TCRdb to in-frame sequences with V and J called. These copies leave out some clones; in studies compared against another copy, an unresolved V gene accounts for under half, and the cause of the remainder is not known. In this sample the table shows 250,000 to 300,000 clones, over 75% of which occur a single time. The ten most abundant clones make up under 15% of the sample. The sample was peripheral blood. The receptors were sampled from a woman aged 60 to 75 with acute or convalescent COVID-19.

The gene calls are TRBV9 and TRBJ2-5; 7 bases are shared with TRBD2. This CDR3 comprises 15 residues. Looked up from germline, CDR1 is SGDLS and CDR2 is YYNGEE. V gave up 1 base and J gave up 3 bases; unmatched junction bases: 6. Here the CDR3 DNA reads TGTGCCAGCAGCGTATCGGGGGGAGTGGAAGAGACCCAGTACTTC. Protein product: CASSVSGGVEETQYF. Filled out from reference TRBV9 and TRBJ2-5, the complete variable domain reads DSGVTQTPKHLITATGQRVTLRCSPRSGDLSVYWYQQSLDQGLQFLIQYYNGEERAKGNILERFSAQQFPDLHSELNLSSLELGDSALYFCASSVSGGVEETQYFGPGTRLLVL.

This clone has just a few counts. V gene TRBV20-1 combines with J gene TRBJ2-1; no clear D gene. Germline V gene sequence: CDR1 DFQATT, CDR2 SNEGSKA (reference sequence). Between the trimmed V and J ends, which lost 2 bases and 3 bases, there was a span of 2 bases. The CDR3 extends over 11 amino acids. For the CDR3, the DNA is TGCAGTGCTAGATACTACAATGAGCAGTTCTTC. Its translation: CSARYYNEQFF.

This clone was found once. The rearrangement links TRBV7-8 to TRBJ1-5; a weak D match, TRBD1 (6 bases). The CDR3 totals 14 residues. V lost 5 bases and J 7 bases, leaving 15 bases between the germline ends. The germline V gene encodes CDR1 SGHVS and CDR2 FQNEAQ. In nucleotides, the CDR3 is TGTGCCAGCAGCCTCGGGGAGGGGGAACAGCCCCAGCATTTT. Translated, it gives CASSLGEGEQPQHF.

This chain joins TRBV24-1 and TRBJ2-1; TRBD2 matches at 8 bases. Germline V gene sequence: CDR1 KGHDR, CDR2 SFDVKD. The trim removed 3 bases at V and 4 bases at J, leaving 4 bases unmatched. CDR3 length: 15 amino acids. The CDR3 sequence: CATSDLRGGYNEQFF. The CDR3 nucleotides are TGTGCCACCAGTGATCTTCGGGGGGGGTACAATGAGCAGTTCTTC.

The CDR3 region is CASSPDRGIAEAFF. The CDR3 bases are TGTGCCAGCAGTCCTGACAGGGGGATCGCTGAAGCTTTCTTT. The V call is TRBV28, the J call TRBJ1-1, with 9 bases aligning to TRBD1. Losses at the gene ends were 5 bases for V and 6 bases for J; bases not matched to a gene: 7. This CDR3 comprises 14 residues. CDR1 is MDHEN and CDR2 is SYDVKM in the germline V gene. Using reference TRBV28 and TRBJ1-1 for the parts outside the CDR3, the full variable domain is DVKVTQSSRYLVKRTGEKVFLECVQDMDHENMFWYRQDPGLGLRLIYFSYDVKMKEKGDIPEGYSVSREKKERFSLILESASTNQTSMYLCASSPDRGIAEAFFGQGTRLTVV.

Only one count was recorded for this clone. This chain connects TRBV9 to TRBJ2-3; 7 nucleotides agree with TRBD1. In germline, CDR1 is SGDLS, CDR2 YYNGEE. CDR3 length: 15 residues. Trimming took 0 bases from V and 6 from J; bases not matched to a gene: 7. For the CDR3, the DNA is TGTGCCAGCAGCGTAGAAGGACAGACAGGGGATACGCAGTATTTT. Its protein product is CASSVEGQTGDTQYF.

The chain uses TRBV3-1 (or the pseudogene TRBV3-2) and TRBJ2-7, with 16 bases fitting TRBD2. The trim removed 4 bases at V and 2 bases at J, leaving 5 bases unmatched. CDR1 and CDR2 (germline): LGHDT, YNNKEL (reference sequence). The CDR3 sequence is 17 residues long. This CDR3 is CASSLGTSGRGAYEQYF. The CDR3 coding sequence is TGTGCCAGCAGCCTCGGGACTAGCGGGAGGGGGGCCTACGAGCAGTACTTC.

CDR3: CASIGRGNTGELFF. The CDR3, as DNA: TGTGCCAGCATCGGGCGGGGGAACACCGGGGAGCTGTTTTTT. The rearrangement uses TRBV6-5 and TRBJ2-2; maybe TRBD2 (6 bases). The CDR3 spans 14 residues. V gave up 7 bases and J gave up 1 base, with 10 bases separating them. The germline V gene encodes CDR1 MNHEY and CDR2 SVGAGI.

This chain links TRBV4-3 with TRBJ2-3, with TRBD2 matching 13 bases. With V trimmed by 5 bases and J by 1 base, 3 bases remained unmatched. Germline V CDR1 and CDR2: LGHNA, YSLEER. CDR3 length: 16 residues. The CDR3 region is CASSKGLAGGTDTQYF. Written as DNA, the CDR3 is TGCGCCAGCAGCAAAGGACTAGCGGGGGGCACAGATACGCAGTATTTT.

This clone has just one count. The chain couples TRBV23-1 to TRBJ2-1; 7 bases agree with TRBD2. TRBV23-1 is placed among ORFs of uncertain function. The V and J ends lost 0 bases and 0 bases, in that order; junction bases with no gene match: 11. This CDR3 has 19 amino acids. The CDR3: CASSQSAPLAELSYNEQFF. The CDR3, as DNA: TGCGCCAGCAGTCAATCGGCACCTCTAGCGGAACTCTCCTACAATGAGCAGTTCTTC.

This rearrangement joins TRBV4-2 to TRBJ2-5, with D maybe TRBD1 (7 bases). This CDR3 has 13 residues. The V gene lost 3 bases and the J gene lost 8 bases, with 13 bases spanning the gap. The germline CDR1 and CDR2 sequences are LGHNA and YNFKEQ. Here the CDR3 DNA reads TGTGCCAGCAGCCAGGGCAGGGGGGACACCCAGTACTTC. This gives the protein CASSQGRGDTQYF.

This chain links TRBV7-9 with TRBJ1-1, with a possible D match to TRBD1 (5 bases). V lost 7 bases to trimming and J lost 0 bases, with 15 bases between them. CDR1 is SEHNR, CDR2 FQNEAQ, per germline (reference sequence). CDR3 length: 15 amino acids. Here the CDR3 reads CASTLGGAMNTEAFF. The CDR3 region has the DNA TGTGCCAGCACCCTAGGAGGGGCGATGAACACTGAAGCTTTCTTT.

This chain connects TRBV18 to TRBJ1-4; tentatively, D is TRBD1 (5 bases). This CDR3 is 13 amino acids long. Germline CDR1 KGHSH, CDR2 LQKENI. Trimming pared 4 bases from V and 6 bases from J, leaving 9 bases between. CDR3 sequence: CASSQGRDEKLFF. The CDR3 DNA is TGTGCCAGCTCACAGGGGAGGGATGAAAAACTGTTTTTT.

The chain employs TRBV4-1 and TRBJ1-1; D gene ambiguous. The CDR3 contains 14 residues. Trimming left V 3 bases short and J 4 bases short, with 12 bases between. From germline, CDR1 is MGHRA and CDR2 YSYEKL. The CDR3 DNA reads as TGCGCCAGCAGCCAGCCGGGAGCGGGCACTGAAGCTTTCTTT. It specifies CASSQPGAGTEAFF.

The chain carries TRBV7-2 and TRBJ2-3, with D tentatively TRBD1 (7 bases). Germline V lookup: CDR1 SGHTA, CDR2 FQGNSA. Deletions cut 5 bases from V and 2 bases from J, with 14 bases between. This CDR3 is 15 amino acids long. DNA of the CDR3: TGTGCCAGCAGCCCCCAGGGGGGCCACACAGATACGCAGTATTTT. Its protein product is CASSPQGGHTDTQYF.

Only one count was recorded for this clone. In nucleotides, the CDR3 is TGTGCCAGCAGCTTAGAAGCAGGGGGCTACACCGGGGAGCTGTTTTTT. The encoded protein is CASSLEAGGYTGELFF. This chain connects TRBV7-2 to TRBJ2-2, with 8 bases fitting TRBD1. Germline trimming cut 1 base from V and 3 bases from J; bases unmatched to any gene: 4. Germline V gene sequence: CDR1 SGHTA, CDR2 FQGNSA. The CDR3 contains 16 residues.

The DNA for the CDR3 is TGTGCCAGCAGCCTCCAGGGTCAGATAGCCAAAAACATTCAGTACTTC. Its protein is CASSLQGQIAKNIQYF. This sequence joins TRBV3-1 (or the pseudogene TRBV3-2) and TRBJ2-4; a possible D gene is TRBD1 (5 bases). The germline V gene has CDR1 LGHDT and CDR2 YNNKEL (reference sequence). This CDR3 spans 16 amino acids. V lost 4 bases and J 0 bases, leaving 13 bases between the germline ends.

The chain has TRBV25-1 and TRBJ2-7; 13 bases agree with TRBD2. Germline V gene lookup returns CDR1 MGHDK and CDR2 SYGVNS. The CDR3 is 17 amino acids. J lost 5 bases, V lost 6 bases, and 13 bases had no gene match. The CDR3 spells CASRGAPGLAGINEQYF. CDR3 nucleotides: TGTGCCAGCAGGGGGGCACCGGGACTAGCGGGAATCAACGAGCAGTACTTC.

The chain recombines TRBV28 with TRBJ1-1; 7 bases align to TRBD1. J lost 3 bases, V lost 5 bases, and 9 bases had no gene match. Per germline, CDR1 MDHEN and CDR2 SYDVKM. The CDR3 runs to 15 residues. DNA of the CDR3: TGTGCCAGCAGTGCTTCGACAGGGACTCACACTGAAGCTTTCTTT. This gives the protein CASSASTGTHTEAFF. Full variable domain (rest looked up from reference TRBV28 and TRBJ1-1): DVKVTQSSRYLVKRTGEKVFLECVQDMDHENMFWYRQDPGLGLRLIYFSYDVKMKEKGDIPEGYSVSREKKERFSLILESASTNQTSMYLCASSASTGTHTEAFFGQGTRLTVV.

The genes are TRBV5-4 and TRBJ2-5, with a possible D match to TRBD1 (6 bases). V lost 6 bases and J 4 bases, leaving 16 bases between the germline ends. The V gene's germline CDR1 is SGHNT and CDR2 YYREEE (reference sequence). The CDR3 has 14 residues. CDR3 in amino acids: CASIWPGAGETQYF. The DNA of the CDR3 is TGTGCCAGCATCTGGCCAGGGGCAGGAGAGACCCAGTACTTC.

The J gene is TRBJ1-1, the V gene TRBV6-6; D ambiguous. CDR1 is MNHNY, CDR2 SVGAGI, per germline (reference sequence). V gave up 0 bases and J gave up 2 bases, with 7 bases separating them. This CDR3 contains 14 residues. As DNA, the CDR3 is TGTGCCAGCAGTTACTCGTACAGCAACACTGAAGCTTTCTTT. It translates to CASSYSYSNTEAFF.

V usage is TRBV6-1 and J usage is TRBJ1-5; weak D call: TRBD1 (6 bases). The germline V and J ends were trimmed by 1 base and 7 bases, with 11 bases remaining between them. There are 14 residues in the CDR3. Germline CDR1 and CDR2: MNHNS and SASEGT. CDR3 region: CASSEGRGGQPQHF. The CDR3 DNA sequence: TGTGCCAGCAGTGAAGGAAGGGGGGGGCAGCCCCAGCATTTT.

The gene calls are TRBV21-1 and TRBJ2-3; TRBD1 is the table's D call and was not checked against the DNA. TRBV21-1 is classified as a pseudogene. The CDR3 extends over 17 amino acids. As DNA, the CDR3 is TGTGCCAGCAGATTCTACCGGGACATAGACCGCACAGATACGCAGTATTTT. This translates into CASRFYRDIDRTDTQYF.

The chain combines TRBV27 with TRBJ1-3; maybe TRBD1 (5 bases). Germline V lookup: CDR1 MNHEY, CDR2 SMNVEV (reference sequence). Trimming pared 5 bases from V and 3 bases from J, leaving 17 bases between. This CDR3 has 16 amino acids. The CDR3 spells CASSPLRTSYGNTIYF. CDR3 DNA sequence: TGTGCCAGCAGTCCGCTTCGGACATCGTATGGAAACACCATATATTTT.